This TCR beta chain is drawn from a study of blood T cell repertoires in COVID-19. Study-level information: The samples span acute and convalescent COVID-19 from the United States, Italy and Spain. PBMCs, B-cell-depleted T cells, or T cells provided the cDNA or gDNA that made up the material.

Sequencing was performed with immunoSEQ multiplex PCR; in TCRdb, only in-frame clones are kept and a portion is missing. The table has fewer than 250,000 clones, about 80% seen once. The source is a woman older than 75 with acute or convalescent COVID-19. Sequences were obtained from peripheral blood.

CDR3 nucleotide sequence: TGTGCCAGCACCCAAAGGGGCAGGGCAGGAACTGAAGCTTTCTTT. It specifies CASTQRGRAGTEAFF. The chain joins TRBV6-5 to TRBJ1-1, with D perhaps TRBD1 (5 bases). V was clipped by 7 bases and J by 5 bases, with 20 bases between them. CDR3 size: 15 residues. Germline V CDR1 and CDR2: MNHEY, SVGAGI.